Below, one T cell receptor beta chain is given with its context. What it binds is not known. This sample is part of a study of T cells in Graves' hyperthyroidism and ophthalmopathy. V was trimmed by 7 bases and J by 8 bases, leaving 17 bases between them. The CDR3 consists of 14 residues. Germline CDR1 SEHNR, CDR2 FQNEAQ (reference sequence). RNA transcripts gave rise to amplified TCR beta CDR3 regions. First-round RT-PCR with HTBI primers amplified the TCR CDR3 region. TCRdb itself ran the multiplex PCR reads through MiXCR, one entry per CDR3 protein. The data hold hundreds of thousands of distinct CDR3 sequences, with around 46% observed a single time. Study-wide findings and caveats: Most thyroid clonotypes expanded above 0.001 appeared in blood too.

Stable Graves' hyperthyroidism meant no ophthalmopathy progression within 18 months. Sample: peripheral blood or thyroid tissue (not recorded which). This clonotype was sampled from a woman in her late teens or twenties with Graves' hyperthyroidism. The J gene is TRBJ1-4, the V gene TRBV7-9; D is perhaps TRBD1 (5 bases). The CDR3 region has the DNA TGTGCCAGCACTAAAGTGGGGGAAAGCGAAAAACTGTTTTTT. This codes for CASTKVGESEKLFF.